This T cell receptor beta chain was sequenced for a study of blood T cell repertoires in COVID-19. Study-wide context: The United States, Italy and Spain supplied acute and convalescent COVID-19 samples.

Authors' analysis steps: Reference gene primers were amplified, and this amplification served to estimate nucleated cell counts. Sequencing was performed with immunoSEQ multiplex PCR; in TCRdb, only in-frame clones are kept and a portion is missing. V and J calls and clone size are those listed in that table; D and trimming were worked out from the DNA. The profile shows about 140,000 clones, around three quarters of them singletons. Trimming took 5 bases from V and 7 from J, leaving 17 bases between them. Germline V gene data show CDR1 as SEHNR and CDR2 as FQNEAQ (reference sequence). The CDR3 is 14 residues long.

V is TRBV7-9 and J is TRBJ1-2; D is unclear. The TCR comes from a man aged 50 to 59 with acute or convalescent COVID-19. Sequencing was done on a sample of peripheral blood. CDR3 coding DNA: TGTGCCAGCAGCCGCTTTGGAGGGCTCATTGGCTACACCTTC. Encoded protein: CASSRFGGLIGYTF.